A single sample gave rise to the 24 T cell receptor beta chains below, sequenced in a study of blood T cells in healthy people across ages. Combining a sample-barcoded 5' primer with a J-beta primer mix, a second PCR ran for about 7 to 12 cycles. TCRdb independently ran MiXCR on the 5' RACE reads; one entry per CDR3 protein. The sample has approximately 800,000 distinct CDR3 sequences, about 37% seen once. The material sequenced was blood. The receptors were sampled from a man younger than 35 in good health.

This rearrangement joins TRBV20-1 to TRBJ1-5; weak D call: TRBD1 (6 bases). Germline CDR1 DFQATT, CDR2 SNEGSKA (reference sequence). Trimming removed 4 bases from V and 7 bases from J, with 14 bases in between. The CDR3 spans 13 residues. The CDR3 bases are TGCAGTGCTACCGCTACAGGGAAGCAGCCCCAGCATTTT. Amino acid sequence: CSATATGKQPQHF.

The V and J genes are TRBV6-2 or TRBV6-3 and TRBJ1-2; 9 bases line up with TRBD1. CDR3 size: 16 residues. CDR1 is MNHEY and CDR2 is SVGEGT in the germline V gene. V lost 2 bases and J lost 3; bases outside the gene matches: 7. The CDR3 sequence: CASSYPRGDRDYGYTF. Written as DNA, the CDR3 is TGTGCCAGCAGTTACCCAAGGGGGGACAGGGACTATGGCTACACCTTC.

The chain employs TRBV10-3 and TRBJ1-5; D remains ambiguous. Trimming cost V 6 bases and J 2 bases, with 11 bases left between them. CDR3 size: 14 residues. Germline CDR1 and CDR2: ENHRY and SYGVKD. CDR3 bases: TGTGCCATCAGCCCGGCTGGGGGCAATCAGCCCCAGCATTTT. Its translation: CAISPAGGNQPQHF.

This clonotype was seen a handful of times. This chain connects TRBV12-3 or TRBV12-4 to TRBJ2-6; D possibly corresponds to TRBD1 (5 bases). V lost 7 bases and J lost 0, with 25 bases in between. The CDR3 loop spans 20 amino acids. The CDR3 sequence is CASTLGQILLQSSGANVLTF. In nucleotides, the CDR3 is TGTGCCAGCACTCTGGGGCAGATCCTCCTACAATCCTCTGGGGCCAACGTCCTGACTTTC.

Worth noting for this clonotype: Compared with germline, one end of the junction differs, possibly owing to a read error. The genes are TRBV7-2 and TRBJ1-1, with 7 bases aligning to TRBD1. Germline lookup yields CDR1 SGHTA and CDR2 FQGNSA. The CDR3 is 16 amino acids. CDR3 nucleotides: TGTGCCAGCAGCCAGGGGGGGCGGTATCTGAACACTAAAGCTTTCTTT. The encoded protein is CASSQGGRYLNTKAFF.

This clonotype showed up just a few times. The V call is TRBV20-1, the J call TRBJ2-1, with 7 bases lining up with TRBD2. This CDR3 spans 13 amino acids. CDR1 is DFQATT and CDR2 is SNEGSKA in the germline V gene (reference sequence). The V gene end was trimmed by 1 base and the J gene end by 8 bases; junction bases not matched to a gene: 5. CDR3 DNA sequence: TGCAGTGCTAGAGGCACTAGCGATCATGAGCAGTTCTTC. Protein: CSARGTSDHEQFF.

This clonotype was seen at least ten times. The chain joins TRBV3-1 to TRBJ2-3, with 11 bases fitting TRBD2. Trimming at V came to 0 bases and at J to 2 bases, leaving 4 bases not matched to a gene. CDR1 and CDR2 from the germline V gene are LGHDT and YNNKEL (reference sequence). The CDR3 totals 17 residues. DNA for the CDR3: TGTGCCAGCAGCCAAGAACTAGCGGGGGAACACACAGATACGCAGTATTTT. Amino acids: CASSQELAGEHTDTQYF.

This clonotype was picked up a small number of times. This rearrangement joins TRBV29-1 to TRBJ1-2; 7 positions agree with TRBD1. The junction had 7 bases not matched to a gene; V was cut back by 7 bases and J by 8 bases. The CDR3 contains 11 residues. Germline V gene sequence: CDR1 SQVTM, CDR2 ANQGSEA. In DNA, the CDR3 is TGCAGCGCCCTACAGGGGAAGGGCTACACCTTC. It translates to CSALQGKGYTF. Looking up the rest from reference TRBV29-1 and TRBJ1-2 gives the full variable domain: SAVISQKPSRDICQRGTSLTIQCQVDSQVTMMFWYRQQPGQSLTLIATANQGSEATYESGFVIDKFPISRPNLTFSTLTVSNMSPEDSSIYLCSALQGKGYTFGSGTRLTVV.

CDR3 DNA sequence: TGTGCCAGTAGTGATACCTGGACAGGTGTGAACACTGAAGCTTTCTTT. It translates to CASSDTWTGVNTEAFF. The chain is built from TRBV19 and TRBJ1-1; TRBD1 matches 7 bases. Per germline, CDR1 LNHDA and CDR2 SQIVND (reference sequence). The CDR3 has 16 residues. V shed 5 bases, J shed 0 bases, and the junction held 9 bases outside the gene matches.

The genes are TRBV10-3 and TRBJ2-3; the D is unclear. The CDR3 covers 13 residues. V lost 0 bases and J lost 1, with 2 bases in between. CDR1 ENHRY and CDR2 SYGVKD come from the germline V gene. DNA for the CDR3: TGTGCCATCAGTGAGTCTGGCACAGATACGCAGTATTTT. This translates into CAISESGTDTQYF.

The V call is TRBV7-9, the J call TRBJ1-1; TRBD1 might be the D (5 bases). Per germline, CDR1 SEHNR and CDR2 FQNEAQ (reference sequence). Trimming took 5 bases from V and 3 from J, leaving 16 bases between them. The CDR3 runs to 15 residues. CDR3 residues: CASSGRGGVDTEAFF. The CDR3 nucleotides read TGTGCCAGCAGCGGGCGGGGGGGAGTGGACACTGAAGCTTTCTTT.

This chain uses TRBV28 with TRBJ2-4; 7 bases fit TRBD1. The V gene end was trimmed by 0 bases and the J gene end by 9 bases; junction bases not matched to a gene: 14. The CDR3 runs to 17 residues. CDR1 MDHEN and CDR2 SYDVKM come from the germline V gene. The CDR3 reads CASSLWGTDIHSSIQYF. The CDR3 DNA reads as TGTGCCAGCAGTTTATGGGGGACAGACATCCACTCCAGCATTCAGTACTTC.

This chain links TRBV11-1 with TRBJ1-1; TRBD1 is a possible D gene (6 bases). The CDR3 is 14 amino acids. Trimming cost V 6 bases and J 4 bases, with 15 bases left between them. Germline CDR1 is SGHAT and CDR2 is FQDESV (reference sequence). The DNA of the CDR3 is TGTGCCAGCAGACGAGGAGGGGGTGTCACTGAAGCTTTCTTT. This translates into CASRRGGGVTEAFF.

This clonotype was counted a few times. The rearrangement links TRBV27 to TRBJ2-3; 10 bases line up with TRBD2. The V segment lost 5 bases and the J segment 3 bases; nucleotides outside the gene matches: 14. In germline, CDR1 is MNHEY, CDR2 SMNVEV (reference sequence). The CDR3 has 18 residues. The CDR3 protein is CASSELASGGRGTDTQYF. The CDR3 region has the DNA TGTGCCAGCAGTGAACTGGCTAGCGGGGGTAGGGGTACAGATACGCAGTATTTT.

V gene TRBV29-1 combines with J gene TRBJ1-1; a possible D gene is TRBD1 (5 bases). Looked up from germline, CDR1 is SQVTM and CDR2 is ANQGSEA. Between the trimmed V and J ends, which lost 6 bases and 7 bases, there was a span of 15 bases. This CDR3 region has 12 residues. The DNA of the CDR3 is TGCAGCGTCAGGGAATTTGATGGTGAAGCTTTCTTT. It encodes CSVREFDGEAFF.

This clonotype came up once. V is TRBV6-6 and J is TRBJ1-4; D unresolved. Trimming shortened V by 6 bases and J by 6 bases, and 20 bases separated the two germline ends. CDR1 and CDR2 (germline): MNHNY, SVGAGI (reference sequence). The CDR3 sequence is 16 residues long. The CDR3 here is CASSAPDALWDEKLFF. CDR3 nucleotides: TGTGCCAGCAGCGCCCCCGATGCGTTATGGGATGAAAAACTGTTTTTT.

The rearrangement links TRBV4-3 to TRBJ1-1; a possible D gene is TRBD1 (5 bases). The V gene lost 1 base and the J gene lost 4 bases, with 10 bases spanning the gap. In germline, CDR1 is LGHNA, CDR2 YSLEER. CDR3 length: 14 amino acids. CDR3 in amino acids: CASSQAGTATEAFF. The CDR3 DNA sequence: TGCGCCAGCAGCCAAGCAGGGACGGCCACTGAAGCTTTCTTT.

This clonotype turned up a few times. The chain carries TRBV6-5 and TRBJ2-1; D unresolved. V dropped 2 bases and J dropped 13 bases, with 12 bases sitting between them. Germline assignment: CDR1 MNHEY and CDR2 SVGAGI. The CDR3 totals 12 residues. CDR3 bases: TGTGCCAGCAGTTACGCTGGTGGACCCCAGTTCTTC. Translating it yields CASSYAGGPQFF.

This clonotype was counted once. The rearrangement links TRBV7-9 to TRBJ2-5, with TRBD1 identical over 11 bases. J lost 2 bases, V lost 5 bases, and 7 bases had no gene match. This CDR3 comprises 16 residues. Germline lookup yields CDR1 SEHNR and CDR2 FQNEAQ (reference sequence). The CDR3 here is CASSGWTGGEQETQYF. CDR3 DNA sequence: TGTGCCAGCAGCGGATGGACAGGGGGCGAGCAAGAGACCCAGTACTTC.

The chain recombines TRBV6-4 with TRBJ2-3; the match to TRBD1 covers 10 bases. V lost 5 bases, J lost 4 bases, and 6 bases stayed unmatched. The germline V gene has CDR1 MRHNA and CDR2 SNTAGT. This CDR3 has 15 residues. CDR3 DNA: TGTGCCAGCAGTCCGGGGGACAGGGGCCCAGATACGCAGTATTTT. As protein: CASSPGDRGPDTQYF.

With respect to this clonotype: One junction end disagrees with the germline gene, perhaps due to a read error. V usage is TRBV27 and J usage is TRBJ1-4, with a weak D call TRBD1 (5 bases). The CDR3 runs 13 residues. Germline V gives CDR1 MNHEY, CDR2 SMNVEV (reference sequence). CDR3 DNA: TGTGCCAGTAGTTCGGGGCTTAATGAAAAACTGTTTTTT. Its translation is CASSSGLNEKLFF.

The rearrangement joins TRBV5-6 to TRBJ2-4, with D perhaps being TRBD1 or TRBD2 (6 bases each). TRBJ2-7 matches the DNA end more closely, so the J call is doubtful. CDR1 and CDR2 from the germline V gene are SGHDT and YYEEEE. The CDR3 sequence is 14 residues long. The DNA for the CDR3 is TGTGCCAGCAGCTTGAGGGGGGTGCTCGGCGAGCAGTACTTC. It encodes CASSLRGVLGEQYF.

This clonotype showed up just a few times. The chain carries TRBV6-5 and TRBJ2-3; 8 bases line up with TRBD1. The germline V gene encodes CDR1 MNHEY and CDR2 SVGAGI. Trimming removed 6 bases from V and 1 base from J; junction bases left unmatched: 6. This CDR3 is 15 amino acids long. The CDR3 is CASRLRQGRTDTQYF. In nucleotides, the CDR3 is TGTGCCAGCAGACTACGACAGGGGCGCACAGATACGCAGTATTTT.

V usage is TRBV6-6 and J usage is TRBJ2-1, with a possible D match to TRBD2 (6 bases). The CDR3 length is 16 residues. The V end lost 2 bases, the J end lost 3 bases, and 14 bases lay between the germline ends. Germline assignment: CDR1 MNHNY and CDR2 SVGAGI (reference sequence). CDR3 in DNA: TGTGCCAGCAGTTACAGGGACTTCCTGATCTACAATGAGCAGTTCTTC. This translates into CASSYRDFLIYNEQFF.